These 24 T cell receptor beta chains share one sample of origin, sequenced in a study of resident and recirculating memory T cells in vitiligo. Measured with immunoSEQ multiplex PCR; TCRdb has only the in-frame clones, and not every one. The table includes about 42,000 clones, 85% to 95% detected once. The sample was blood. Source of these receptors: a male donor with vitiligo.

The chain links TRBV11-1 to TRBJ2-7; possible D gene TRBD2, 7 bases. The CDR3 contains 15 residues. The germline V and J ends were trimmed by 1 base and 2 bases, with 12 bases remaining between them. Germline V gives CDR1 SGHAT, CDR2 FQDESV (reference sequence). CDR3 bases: TGTGCCAGCAGCTTAGTACGGGGGGCAGCCTACGAGCAGTACTTC. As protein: CASSLVRGAAYEQYF.

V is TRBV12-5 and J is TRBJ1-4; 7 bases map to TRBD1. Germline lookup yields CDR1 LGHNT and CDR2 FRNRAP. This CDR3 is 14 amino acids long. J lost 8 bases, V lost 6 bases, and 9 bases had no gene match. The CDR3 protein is CASGLGQALEKLFF. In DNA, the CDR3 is TGTGCTAGTGGCCTAGGACAGGCTCTGGAAAAACTGTTTTTT. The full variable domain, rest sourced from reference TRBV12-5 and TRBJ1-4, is DARVTQTPRHKVTEMGQEVTMRCQPILGHNTVFWYRQTMMQGLELLAYFRNRAPLDDSGMPKDRFSAEMPDATLATLKIQPSEPRDSAVYFCASGLGQALEKLFFGSGTQLSVL.

The CDR3 DNA reads TGTGCCAGCAGCTTGAGGCTTAGTGGGAGTACCGAGCAGTACTTC. This encodes CASSLRLSGSTEQYF. J is TRBJ2-7 and V is TRBV5-4; perhaps TRBD2 as D (5 bases). Germline loops: CDR1 SGHNT, CDR2 YYREEE (reference sequence). This CDR3 region has 15 residues. Trimming shortened V by 1 base and J by 6 bases, and 17 bases separated the two germline ends.

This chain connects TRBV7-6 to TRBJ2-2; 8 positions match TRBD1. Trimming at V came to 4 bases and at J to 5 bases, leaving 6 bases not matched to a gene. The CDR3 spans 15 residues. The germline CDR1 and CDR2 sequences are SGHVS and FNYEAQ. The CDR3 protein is CASSSGQGLTGELFF. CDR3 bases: TGTGCCAGCAGCTCCGGACAGGGCTTAACCGGGGAGCTGTTTTTT.

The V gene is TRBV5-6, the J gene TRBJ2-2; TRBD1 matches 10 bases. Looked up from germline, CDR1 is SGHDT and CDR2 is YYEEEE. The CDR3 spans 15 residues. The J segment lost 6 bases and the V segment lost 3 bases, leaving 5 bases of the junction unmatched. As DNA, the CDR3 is TGTGCCAGCAGCTCCGACAGGGGGCGATCCGGGGAGCTGTTTTTT. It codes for CASSSDRGRSGELFF.

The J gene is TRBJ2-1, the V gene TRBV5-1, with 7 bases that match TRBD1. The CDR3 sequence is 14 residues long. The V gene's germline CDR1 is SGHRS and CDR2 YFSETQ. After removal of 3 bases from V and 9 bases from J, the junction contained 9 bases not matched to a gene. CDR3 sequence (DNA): TGCGCCAGCAGCTCCGACAGGGCGTGGGTTGAGCAGTTCTTC. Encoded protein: CASSSDRAWVEQFF.

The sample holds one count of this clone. The DNA for the CDR3 is TGTGCCAGCAGTTTCGGGGGAGAGACAGATACGCAGTATTTT. Translated, it gives CASSFGGETDTQYF. This chain joins TRBV28 and TRBJ2-3; perhaps TRBD2 as D (6 bases). Per the germline V gene, CDR1 is MDHEN and CDR2 is SYDVKM. This CDR3 is built from 14 residues. The ends were cut back, 3 bases at V and 3 bases at J, with 10 bases in the middle.

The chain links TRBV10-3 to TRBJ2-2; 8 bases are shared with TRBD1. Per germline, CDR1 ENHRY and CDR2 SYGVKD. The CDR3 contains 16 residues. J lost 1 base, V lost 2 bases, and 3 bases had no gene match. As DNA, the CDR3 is TGTGCCATCAGTGAGGCCGGGACAGGGAACACCGGGGAGCTGTTTTTT. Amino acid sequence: CAISEAGTGNTGELFF.

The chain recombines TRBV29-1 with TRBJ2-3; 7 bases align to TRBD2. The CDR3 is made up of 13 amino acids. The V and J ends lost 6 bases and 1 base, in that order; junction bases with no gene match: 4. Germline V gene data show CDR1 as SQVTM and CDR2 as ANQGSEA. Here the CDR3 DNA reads TGCAGCGTACCTAGCGGAGGCACAGATACGCAGTATTTT. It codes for CSVPSGGTDTQYF.

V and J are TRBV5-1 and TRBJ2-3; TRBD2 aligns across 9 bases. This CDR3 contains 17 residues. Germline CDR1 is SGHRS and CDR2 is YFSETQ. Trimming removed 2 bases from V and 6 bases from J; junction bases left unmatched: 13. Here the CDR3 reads CASSFPLAGGPTDTQYF. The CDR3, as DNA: TGCGCCAGCAGCTTCCCCTTGGCGGGGGGGCCGACTGATACGCAGTATTTT.

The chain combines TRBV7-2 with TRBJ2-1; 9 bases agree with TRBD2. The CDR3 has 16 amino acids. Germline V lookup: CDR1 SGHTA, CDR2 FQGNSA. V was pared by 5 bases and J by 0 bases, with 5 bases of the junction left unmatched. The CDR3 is CASSQGAGGSYNEQFF. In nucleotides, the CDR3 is TGTGCCAGCAGCCAAGGAGCGGGGGGCTCCTACAATGAGCAGTTCTTC.

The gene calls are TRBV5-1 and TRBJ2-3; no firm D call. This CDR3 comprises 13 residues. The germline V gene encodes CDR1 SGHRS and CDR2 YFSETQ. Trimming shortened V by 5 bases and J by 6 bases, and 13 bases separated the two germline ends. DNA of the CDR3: TGCGCCAGCAGGATGGAAACCAGGGATACGCAGTATTTT. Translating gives CASRMETRDTQYF.

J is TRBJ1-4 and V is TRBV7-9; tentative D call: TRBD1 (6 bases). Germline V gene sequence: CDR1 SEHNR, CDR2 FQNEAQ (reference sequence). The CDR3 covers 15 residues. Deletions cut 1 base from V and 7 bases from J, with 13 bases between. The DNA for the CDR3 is TGTGCCAGCAGCTTAGTTGCGGGGGCGAGTGAAAAACTGTTTTTT. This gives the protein CASSLVAGASEKLFF.

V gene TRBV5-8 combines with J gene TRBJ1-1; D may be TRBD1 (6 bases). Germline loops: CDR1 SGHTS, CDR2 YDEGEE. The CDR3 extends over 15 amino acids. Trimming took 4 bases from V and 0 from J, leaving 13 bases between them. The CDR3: CASSRGGRLNTEAFF. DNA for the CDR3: TGTGCCAGCAGCCGGGGGGGCAGGCTGAACACTGAAGCTTTCTTT.

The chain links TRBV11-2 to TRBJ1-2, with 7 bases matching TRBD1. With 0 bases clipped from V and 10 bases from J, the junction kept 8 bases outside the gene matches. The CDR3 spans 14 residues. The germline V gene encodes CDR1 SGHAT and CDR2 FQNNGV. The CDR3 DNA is TGTGCCAGCAGCTTAGATCGGGTAGGGGGCACCTACACCTTC. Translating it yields CASSLDRVGGTYTF.

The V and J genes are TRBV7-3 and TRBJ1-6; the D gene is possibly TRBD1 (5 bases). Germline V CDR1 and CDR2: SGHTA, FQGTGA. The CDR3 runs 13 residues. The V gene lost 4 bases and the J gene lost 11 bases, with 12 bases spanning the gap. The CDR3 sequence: CASSSQEGTPLHF. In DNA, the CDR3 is TGTGCCAGCAGCTCCCAGGAGGGGACACCCCTCCACTTT. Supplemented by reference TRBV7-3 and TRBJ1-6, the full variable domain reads GAGVSQTPSNKVTEKGKYVELRCDPISGHTALYWYRQSLGQGPEFLIYFQGTGAADDSGLPNDRFFAVRPEGSVSTLKIQRTERGDSAVYLCASSSQEGTPLHFGNGTRLTVT.

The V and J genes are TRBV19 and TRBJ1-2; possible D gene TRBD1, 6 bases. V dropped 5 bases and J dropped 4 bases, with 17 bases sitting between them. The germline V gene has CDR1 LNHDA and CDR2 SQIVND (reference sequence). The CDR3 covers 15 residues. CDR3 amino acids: CASSSTGRGGYGYTF. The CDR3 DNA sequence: TGTGCCAGTAGTTCGACGGGCCGAGGGGGCTATGGCTACACCTTC.

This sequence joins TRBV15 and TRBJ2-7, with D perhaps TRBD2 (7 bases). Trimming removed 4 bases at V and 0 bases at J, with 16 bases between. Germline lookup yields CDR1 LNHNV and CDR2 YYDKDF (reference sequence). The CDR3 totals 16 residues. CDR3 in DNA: TGTGCCACCAGCAACTCGGGGGGCCCTGTCTCCTACGAGCAGTACTTC. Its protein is CATSNSGGPVSYEQYF.

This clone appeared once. CDR3 coding DNA: TGTGCCAGCTCACCAAGGGGTGAGGTCTATGGCTACACCTTC. Residues: CASSPRGEVYGYTF. V usage is TRBV18 and J usage is TRBJ1-2; maybe TRBD1 (5 bases). Trimming took off 2 bases at V and 4 bases at J, with 11 bases between the two ends. This CDR3 has 14 amino acids. Per the germline V gene, CDR1 is KGHSH and CDR2 is LQKENI.

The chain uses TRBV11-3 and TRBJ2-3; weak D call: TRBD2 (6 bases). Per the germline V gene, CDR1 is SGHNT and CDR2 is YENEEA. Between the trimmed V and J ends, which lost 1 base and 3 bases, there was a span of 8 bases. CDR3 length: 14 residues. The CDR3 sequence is CASSLGRGTDTQYF. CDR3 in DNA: TGTGCCAGCAGCTTAGGTCGGGGGACAGATACGCAGTATTTT.

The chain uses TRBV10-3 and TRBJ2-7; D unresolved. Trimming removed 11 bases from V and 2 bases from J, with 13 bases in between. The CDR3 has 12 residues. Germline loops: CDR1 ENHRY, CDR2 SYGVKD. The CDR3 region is CAAAGRTYEQYF. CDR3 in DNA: TGTGCCGCTGCTGGCAGAACCTACGAGCAGTACTTC.

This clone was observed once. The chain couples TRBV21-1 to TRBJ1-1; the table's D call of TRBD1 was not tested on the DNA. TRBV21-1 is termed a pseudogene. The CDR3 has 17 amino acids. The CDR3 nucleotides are TGTGCCAGCTCCTCCGGGACAGGGCCTATCGTAAACACTGAAGCTTTCTTT. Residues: CASSSGTGPIVNTEAFF.

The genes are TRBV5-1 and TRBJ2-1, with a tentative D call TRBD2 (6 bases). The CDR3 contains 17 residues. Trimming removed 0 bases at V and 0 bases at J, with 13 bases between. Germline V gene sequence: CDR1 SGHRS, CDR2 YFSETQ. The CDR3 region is CASSLEGGVYSYNEQFF. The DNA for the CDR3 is TGCGCCAGCAGCTTGGAGGGCGGGGTGTACTCCTACAATGAGCAGTTCTTC.

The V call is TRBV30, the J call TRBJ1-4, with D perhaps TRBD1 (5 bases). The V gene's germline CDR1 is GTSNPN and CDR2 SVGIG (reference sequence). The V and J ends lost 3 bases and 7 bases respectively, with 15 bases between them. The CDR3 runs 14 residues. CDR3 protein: CAWRGGKSSEKLFF. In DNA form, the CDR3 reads TGTGCCTGGAGGGGGGGTAAGAGTAGTGAAAAACTGTTTTTT. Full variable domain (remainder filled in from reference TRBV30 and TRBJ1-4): SQTIHQWPATLVQPVGSPLSLECTVEGTSNPNLYWYRQAAGRGLQLLFYSVGIGQISSEVPQNLSASRPQDRQFILSSKKLLLSDSGFYLCAWRGGKSSEKLFFGSGTQLSVL.